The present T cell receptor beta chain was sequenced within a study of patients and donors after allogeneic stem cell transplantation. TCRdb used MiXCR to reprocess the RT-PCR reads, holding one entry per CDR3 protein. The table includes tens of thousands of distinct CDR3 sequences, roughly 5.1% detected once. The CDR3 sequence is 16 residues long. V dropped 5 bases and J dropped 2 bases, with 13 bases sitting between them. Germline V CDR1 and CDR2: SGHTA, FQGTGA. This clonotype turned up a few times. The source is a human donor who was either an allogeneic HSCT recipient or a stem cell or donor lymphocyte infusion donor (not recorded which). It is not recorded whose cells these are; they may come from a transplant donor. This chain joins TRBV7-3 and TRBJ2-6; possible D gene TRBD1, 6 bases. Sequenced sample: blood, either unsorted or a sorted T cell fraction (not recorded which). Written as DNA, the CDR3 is TGTGCCAGCAGCCCTCTATCAGGGGCTGGGGCCAACGTCCTGACTTTC. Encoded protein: CASSPLSGAGANVLTF.